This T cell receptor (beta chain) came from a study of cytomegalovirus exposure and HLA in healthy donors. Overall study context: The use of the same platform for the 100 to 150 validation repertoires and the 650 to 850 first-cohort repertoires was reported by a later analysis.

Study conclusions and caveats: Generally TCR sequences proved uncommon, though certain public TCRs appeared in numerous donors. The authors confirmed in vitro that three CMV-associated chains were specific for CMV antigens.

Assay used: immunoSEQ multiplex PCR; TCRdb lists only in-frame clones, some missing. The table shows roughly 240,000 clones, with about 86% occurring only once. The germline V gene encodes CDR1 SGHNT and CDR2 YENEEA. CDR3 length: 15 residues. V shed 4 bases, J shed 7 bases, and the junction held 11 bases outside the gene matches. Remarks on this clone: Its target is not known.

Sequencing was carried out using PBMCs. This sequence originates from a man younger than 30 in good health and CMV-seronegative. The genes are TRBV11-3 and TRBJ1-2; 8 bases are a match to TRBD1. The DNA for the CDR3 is TGTGCCAGCAGCTCCATTACAGGGGGAAGGAGTGGCTACACCTTC. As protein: CASSSITGGRSGYTF.